The entry below gives a single T cell receptor beta chain sequence along with its context. Its antigen is unknown. cDNA libraries for TCR alpha and TCR beta, carrying sample barcodes and UMIs, came from 5'RACE with constant-segment primers. TCRdb used MiXCR to reprocess the 5' RACE reads, holding one entry per CDR3 protein. In the table there are approximately 350,000 distinct CDR3 sequences, 10% to 15% of which are singletons. V was pared by 5 bases and J by 8 bases, with 15 bases between. The V gene's germline CDR1 is SEHNR and CDR2 FQNEAQ (reference sequence). The CDR3 has 13 amino acids. This entry is derived from a study of T-cell memory formation after mild COVID-19. Across the whole study: TCR clusters were largely donor specific. Overall study findings and caveats: Pre-infection memory already had some responding clones, implying cross-reactive memory joined. Clones which contracted sat mainly in CM and EM if CD4+, and in EMRA if CD8+.

The chain carries TRBV7-9 and TRBJ1-1; D is unresolved. This receptor was identified in a young man who had mild COVID-19 (a few samples of this study predate the infection). Cell type and time point are not known. Source material: PBMCs or a T cell subset sorted from them (not recorded which). The CDR3: CASSNSGVPEAFF. CDR3 DNA sequence: TGTGCCAGCAGCAATAGCGGGGTCCCCGAAGCTTTCTTT.